The next 13 T cell receptor beta chains were all read from a single sample in a study of cytomegalovirus exposure and HLA in healthy donors. PCR primers comprised 60 Vbeta and 13 Jbeta primers. Clones were sequenced by immunoSEQ multiplex PCR, and TCRdb holds only the in-frame ones, with some missing. Found here are around 78,000 clones, roughly 80% of them singletons; the top ten hold 1.1%. Sequenced material: PBMCs. These receptors were obtained from a male donor in good health and CMV-seronegative.

V and J are TRBV5-6 and TRBJ2-7; 9 bases are shared with TRBD2. Germline V gene lookup returns CDR1 SGHDT and CDR2 YYEEEE. V dropped 3 bases and J dropped 2; count of bases not matched to a gene: 6. The CDR3 contains 15 residues. CDR3 DNA: TGTGCCAGCAGCTCAGAGCGGGAGGACCCCTACGAGCAGTACTTC. Its translation is CASSSEREDPYEQYF.

The chain recombines TRBV9 with TRBJ1-1; the D gene is possibly TRBD1 (6 bases). Between the trimmed V and J ends, which lost 3 bases and 5 bases, there was a span of 11 bases. This CDR3 has 13 amino acids. Germline lookup yields CDR1 SGDLS and CDR2 YYNGEE. The CDR3 here is CASSEGTSTEAFF. In DNA, the CDR3 is TGTGCCAGCAGCGAGGGGACATCTACTGAAGCTTTCTTT.

This rearrangement joins TRBV2 to TRBJ2-2; possibly TRBD2 for D (5 bases). This CDR3 is built from 15 residues. Trimming shortened V by 5 bases and J by 8 bases, and 18 bases separated the two germline ends. Germline CDR1 reads SNHLY; CDR2 reads FYNNEI. The CDR3 loop reads CASSSGIIVQGELFF. The CDR3 region has the DNA TGTGCCAGCAGTTCCGGGATCATAGTTCAAGGGGAGCTGTTTTTT.

This chain links TRBV27 with TRBJ2-7; the D is unclear. This CDR3 comprises 12 residues. V dropped 5 bases and J dropped 9 bases, with 14 bases sitting between them. Germline CDR1 reads MNHEY; CDR2 reads SMNVEV (reference sequence). The CDR3 loop is CASSRPSESQYF. Here the CDR3 DNA reads TGTGCCAGCAGTCGCCCCTCCGAGTCGCAGTACTTC.

This sequence joins TRBV2 and TRBJ1-2; TRBD1 matches at 9 bases. CDR3 size: 14 residues. Unmatched junction bases numbered 9, after V lost 5 bases and J lost 8 bases. Germline CDR1 is SNHLY and CDR2 is FYNNEI. Written as DNA, the CDR3 is TGTGCCAGCAGTCGTGGACAGGGGCTGCGGGGCTACACCTTC. Protein sequence: CASSRGQGLRGYTF.

This clone was counted between two and nine times. V and J are TRBV6-1 and TRBJ2-3, with D maybe TRBD1 (5 bases). Germline-derived CDR1 and CDR2 are MNHNS and SASEGT. V lost 5 bases, J lost 7 bases, and 16 bases lay in between. The CDR3 is 14 residues long. The CDR3 sequence is CASSRNAGRYTQYF. DNA for the CDR3: TGTGCCAGCAGTCGAAACGCAGGGCGGTATACGCAGTATTTT.

V gene TRBV19 combines with J gene TRBJ1-5; a weak D match, TRBD1 (5 bases). V was cut by 5 bases and J by 3 bases, with 14 bases left in between. CDR1 is LNHDA, CDR2 SQIVND, per germline (reference sequence). The CDR3 loop spans 15 amino acids. The CDR3 nucleotides are TGTGCCAGTAGTGGTCAGGCAGGGAACAATCAGCCCCAGCATTTT. This gives the protein CASSGQAGNNQPQHF.

This sequence joins TRBV27 and TRBJ2-7; D is perhaps TRBD1 (6 bases). Germline lookup yields CDR1 MNHEY and CDR2 SMNVEV (reference sequence). The CDR3 has 15 amino acids. Trimming took off 2 bases at V and 3 bases at J, with 14 bases between the two ends. CDR3 in amino acids: CASSLHTGLSYEQYF. The CDR3, as DNA: TGTGCCAGCAGTTTACACACAGGGTTGAGCTACGAGCAGTACTTC.

This clone was seen only once. The chain has TRBV4-2 and TRBJ1-1; no firm D call. The ends were cut back, 0 bases at V and 10 bases at J, with 15 bases in the middle. Germline CDR1 is LGHNA and CDR2 is YNFKEQ. This CDR3 region has 14 residues. CDR3 sequence reads: CASSQDGPGSTAFF. CDR3 DNA: TGTGCCAGCAGCCAAGATGGGCCAGGATCAACAGCTTTCTTT.

The CDR3 sequence is CASSLRSGETQYF. The CDR3 DNA follows: TGTGCCAGCAGCTTGCGGTCGGGGGAGACCCAGTACTTC. The rearrangement links TRBV5-6 to TRBJ2-5; perhaps TRBD2 as D (5 bases). Trimming left V 1 base short and J 5 bases short, with 9 bases between. CDR1 is SGHDT and CDR2 is YYEEEE in the germline V gene. The CDR3 runs 13 residues.

The genes are TRBV27 and TRBJ2-1; the D gene is possibly TRBD1 (6 bases). This CDR3 spans 13 amino acids. Deletions cut 5 bases from V and 6 bases from J, with 11 bases between. Germline values: CDR1 MNHEY, CDR2 SMNVEV (reference sequence). For the CDR3, the DNA is TGTGCCAGCAGTCCGACAGGTCGCAATGAGCAGTTCTTC. The encoded protein is CASSPTGRNEQFF.

The rearrangement joins TRBV7-2 to TRBJ2-1; 10 bases agree with TRBD2. Unmatched junction bases numbered 11, after V lost 6 bases and J lost 6 bases. The CDR3 has 16 amino acids. Germline V lookup: CDR1 SGHTA, CDR2 FQGNSA. CDR3 sequence (DNA): TGTGCCAGCAGACAAACGCTCAGCGGGGGGGCCAATGAGCAGTTCTTC. Encoded protein: CASRQTLSGGANEQFF. Complete variable domain (other parts from reference TRBV7-2 and TRBJ2-1): GAGVSQSPSNKVTEKGKDVELRCDPISGHTALYWYRQSLGQGLEFLIYFQGNSAPDKSGLPSDRFSAERTGGSVSTLTIQRTQQEDSAVYLCASRQTLSGGANEQFFGPGTRLTVL.

This sequence joins TRBV2 and TRBJ1-4; D ambiguous. Trimming shortened V by 4 bases and J by 5 bases, and 14 bases separated the two germline ends. This CDR3 has 15 amino acids. Germline V CDR1 and CDR2: SNHLY, FYNNEI. In DNA form, the CDR3 reads TGTGCCAGCAGTGCCAACAGATTTATGAATGAAAAACTGTTTTTT. It specifies CASSANRFMNEKLFF.